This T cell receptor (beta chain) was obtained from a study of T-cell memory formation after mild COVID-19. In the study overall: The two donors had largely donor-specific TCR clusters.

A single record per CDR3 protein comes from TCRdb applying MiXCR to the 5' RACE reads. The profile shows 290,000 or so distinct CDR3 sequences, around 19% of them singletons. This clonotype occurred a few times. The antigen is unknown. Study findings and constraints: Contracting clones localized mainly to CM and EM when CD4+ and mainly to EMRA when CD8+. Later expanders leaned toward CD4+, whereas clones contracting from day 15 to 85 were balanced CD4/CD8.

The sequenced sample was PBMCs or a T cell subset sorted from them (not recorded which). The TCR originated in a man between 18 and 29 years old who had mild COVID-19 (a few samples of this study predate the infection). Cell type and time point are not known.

CDR3 region: CASSQQGLQPQHF. The CDR3 region has the DNA TGCGCCAGCAGCCAGCAGGGTTTGCAGCCCCAGCATTTT. The genes are TRBV4-1 and TRBJ1-5; D may be TRBD1 (5 bases). The CDR3 covers 13 residues. From germline, CDR1 is MGHRA and CDR2 YSYEKL. V dropped 3 bases and J dropped 7 bases, with 10 bases sitting between them.